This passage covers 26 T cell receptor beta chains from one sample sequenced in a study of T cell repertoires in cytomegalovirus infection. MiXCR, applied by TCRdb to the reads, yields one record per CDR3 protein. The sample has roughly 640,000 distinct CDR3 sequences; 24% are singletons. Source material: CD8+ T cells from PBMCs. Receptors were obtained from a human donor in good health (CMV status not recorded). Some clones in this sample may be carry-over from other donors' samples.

Here the CDR3 reads CASSPEGGENYGYTF. The CDR3 DNA reads TGTGCCAGCTCTCCAGAGGGGGGAGAAAACTATGGCTACACCTTC. The V call is TRBV5-4, the J call TRBJ1-2, with D perhaps TRBD1 (6 bases). The V gene lost 7 bases and the J gene lost 2 bases, with 18 bases spanning the gap. Per germline, CDR1 SGHNT and CDR2 YYREEE (reference sequence). The CDR3 runs 15 residues.

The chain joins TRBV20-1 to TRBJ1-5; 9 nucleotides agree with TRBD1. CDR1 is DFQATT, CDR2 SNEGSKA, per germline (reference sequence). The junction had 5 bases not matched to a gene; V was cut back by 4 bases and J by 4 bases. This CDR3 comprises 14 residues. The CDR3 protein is CSATLGQGNQPQHF. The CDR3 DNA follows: TGCAGTGCTACCCTTGGACAGGGGAATCAGCCCCAGCATTTT.

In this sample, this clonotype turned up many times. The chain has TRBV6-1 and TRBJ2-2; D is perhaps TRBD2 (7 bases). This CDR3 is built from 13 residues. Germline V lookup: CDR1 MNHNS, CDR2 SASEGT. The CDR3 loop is CATGTGGAGELFF. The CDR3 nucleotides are TGTGCAACCGGGACGGGGGGCGCCGGGGAGCTGTTTTTT.

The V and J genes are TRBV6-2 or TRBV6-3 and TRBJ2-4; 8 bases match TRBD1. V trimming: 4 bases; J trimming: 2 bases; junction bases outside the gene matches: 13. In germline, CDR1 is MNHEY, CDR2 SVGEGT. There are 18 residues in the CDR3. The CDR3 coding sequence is TGTGCCAGCAGTTGGGGGCCGGAGGACAGGGCTACCAAAAACATTCAGTACTTC. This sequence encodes CASSWGPEDRATKNIQYF.

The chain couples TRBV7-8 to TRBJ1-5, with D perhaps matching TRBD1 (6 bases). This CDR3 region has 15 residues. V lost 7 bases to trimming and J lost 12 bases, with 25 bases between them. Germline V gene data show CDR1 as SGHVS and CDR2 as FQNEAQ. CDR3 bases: TGTGCCAGCAATAAGGGGGGGGGGGTAATCGATCGCCAGCATTTT. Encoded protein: CASNKGGGVIDRQHF.

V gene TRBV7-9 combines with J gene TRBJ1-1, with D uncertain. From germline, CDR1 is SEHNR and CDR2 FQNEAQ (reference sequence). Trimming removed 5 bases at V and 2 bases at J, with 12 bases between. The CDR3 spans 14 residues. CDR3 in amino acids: CASSPPFSNTEAFF. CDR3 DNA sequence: TGTGCCAGCAGCCCACCCTTTTCCAACACTGAAGCTTTCTTT.

CDR3 DNA: TGCGCCAGCAGCTTTACGGACCCTTTGGACGAGCAGTACTTC. It specifies CASSFTDPLDEQYF. The chain has TRBV5-1 and TRBJ2-7; D remains ambiguous. With 2 bases removed from V and 5 bases from J, the gap between germline ends came to 14 bases. There are 14 residues in the CDR3. Per the germline V gene, CDR1 is SGHRS and CDR2 is YFSETQ.

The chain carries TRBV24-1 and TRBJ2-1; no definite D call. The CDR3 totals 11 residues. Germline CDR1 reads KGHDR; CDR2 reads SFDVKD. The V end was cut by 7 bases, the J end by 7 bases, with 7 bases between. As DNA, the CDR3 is TGTGCCACCAGCCATGTTAATGAGCAGTTCTTC. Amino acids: CATSHVNEQFF.

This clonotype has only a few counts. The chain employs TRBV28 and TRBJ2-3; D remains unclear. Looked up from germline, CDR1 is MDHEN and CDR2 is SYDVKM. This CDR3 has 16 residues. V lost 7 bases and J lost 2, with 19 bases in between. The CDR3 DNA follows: TGTGCCAGCACCCCTCTGAGTGGGTTCCTCACAGATACGCAGTATTTT. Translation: CASTPLSGFLTDTQYF. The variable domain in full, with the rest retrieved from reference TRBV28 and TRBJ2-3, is DVKVTQSSRYLVKRTGEKVFLECVQDMDHENMFWYRQDPGLGLRLIYFSYDVKMKEKGDIPEGYSVSREKKERFSLILESASTNQTSMYLCASTPLSGFLTDTQYFGPGTRLTVL.

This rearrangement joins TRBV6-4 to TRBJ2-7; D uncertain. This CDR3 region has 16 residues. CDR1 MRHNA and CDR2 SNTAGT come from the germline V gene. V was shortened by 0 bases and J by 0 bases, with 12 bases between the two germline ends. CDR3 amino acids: CASSDSEPRSSYEQYF. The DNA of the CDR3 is TGTGCCAGCAGTGACTCGGAACCCAGGAGCTCCTACGAGCAGTACTTC.

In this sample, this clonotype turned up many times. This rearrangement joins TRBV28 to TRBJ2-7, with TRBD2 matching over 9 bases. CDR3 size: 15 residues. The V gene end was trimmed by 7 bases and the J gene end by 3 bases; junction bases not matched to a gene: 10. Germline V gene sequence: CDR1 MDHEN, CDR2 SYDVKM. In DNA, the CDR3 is TGTGCCAGCACCAAGGTACTAGCGGGCTTCTACGAGCAGTACTTC. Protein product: CASTKVLAGFYEQYF.

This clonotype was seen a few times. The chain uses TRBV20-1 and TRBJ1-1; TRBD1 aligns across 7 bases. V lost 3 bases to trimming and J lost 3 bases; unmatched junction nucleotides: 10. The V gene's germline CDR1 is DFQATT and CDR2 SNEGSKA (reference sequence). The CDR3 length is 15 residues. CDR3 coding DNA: TGCAGTGCTAGGAGGAGGGGGCGCCCGGACACTGAAGCTTTCTTT. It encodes CSARRRGRPDTEAFF.

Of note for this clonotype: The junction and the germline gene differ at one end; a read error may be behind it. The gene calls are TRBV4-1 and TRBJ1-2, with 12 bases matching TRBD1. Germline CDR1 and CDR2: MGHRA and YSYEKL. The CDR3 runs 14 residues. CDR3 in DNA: TGCGCCAGCAACCAAGAACCCGGGACAGGGGGCCACACCTTC. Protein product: CASNQEPGTGGHTF.

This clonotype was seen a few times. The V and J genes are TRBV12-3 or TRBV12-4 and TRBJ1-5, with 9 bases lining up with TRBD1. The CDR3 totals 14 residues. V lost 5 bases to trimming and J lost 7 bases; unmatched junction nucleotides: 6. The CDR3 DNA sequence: TGTGCCAGCAGTCTACAGGGGGCCCGCCAGCCCCAGCATTTT. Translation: CASSLQGARQPQHF.

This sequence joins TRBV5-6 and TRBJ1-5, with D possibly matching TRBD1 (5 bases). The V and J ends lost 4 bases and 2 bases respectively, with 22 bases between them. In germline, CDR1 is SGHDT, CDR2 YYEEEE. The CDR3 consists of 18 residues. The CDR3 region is CASSPWGGSRLGNQPQHF. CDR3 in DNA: TGTGCCAGCAGCCCATGGGGGGGGAGTCGTTTGGGCAATCAGCCCCAGCATTTT.

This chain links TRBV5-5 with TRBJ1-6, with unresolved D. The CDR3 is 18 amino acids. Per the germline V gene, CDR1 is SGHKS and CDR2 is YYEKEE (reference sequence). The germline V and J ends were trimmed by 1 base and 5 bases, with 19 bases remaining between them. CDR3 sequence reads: CASSLMGLRASDNSPLHF. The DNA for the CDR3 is TGTGCCAGCAGCTTGATGGGTTTACGTGCGTCTGATAATTCACCCCTCCACTTT.

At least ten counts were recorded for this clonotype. CDR3 region: CASSLRGTVSYEQYF. In nucleotides, the CDR3 is TGTGCCAGCAGCTTACGAGGGACAGTTTCGTACGAGCAGTACTTC. The chain couples TRBV11-2 to TRBJ2-7; 7 positions agree with TRBD1. Germline assignment: CDR1 SGHAT and CDR2 FQNNGV. The CDR3 is 15 residues long. V was clipped by 2 bases and J by 4 bases; unmatched bases: 8. Looking up the rest from reference TRBV11-2 and TRBJ2-7 gives the full variable domain: EAGVAQSPRYKIIEKRQSVAFWCNPISGHATLYWYQQILGQGPKLLIQFQNNGVVDDSQLPKDRFSAERLKGVDSTLKIQPAKLEDSAVYLCASSLRGTVSYEQYFGPGTRLTVT.

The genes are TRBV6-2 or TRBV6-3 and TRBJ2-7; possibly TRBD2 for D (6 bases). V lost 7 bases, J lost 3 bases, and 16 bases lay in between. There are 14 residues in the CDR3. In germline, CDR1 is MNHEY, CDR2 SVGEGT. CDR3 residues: CASNIIGGGYEQYV. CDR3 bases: TGTGCCAGCAACATAATTGGGGGAGGCTACGAGCAGTACGTC.

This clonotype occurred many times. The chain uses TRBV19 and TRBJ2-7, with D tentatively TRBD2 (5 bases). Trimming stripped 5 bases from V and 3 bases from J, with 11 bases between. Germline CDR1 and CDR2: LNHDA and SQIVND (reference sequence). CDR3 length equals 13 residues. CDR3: CASSPGTGYEQYV. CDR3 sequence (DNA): TGTGCCAGTAGTCCGGGAACCGGCTACGAGCAGTACGTC.

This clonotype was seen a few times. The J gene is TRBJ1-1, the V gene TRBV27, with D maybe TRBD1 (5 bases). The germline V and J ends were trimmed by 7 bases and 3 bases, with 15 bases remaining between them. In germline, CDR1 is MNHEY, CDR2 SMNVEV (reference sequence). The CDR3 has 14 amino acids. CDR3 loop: CASNGLGGDTEAFF. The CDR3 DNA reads TGTGCCAGCAACGGCTTGGGGGGAGACACTGAAGCTTTCTTT.

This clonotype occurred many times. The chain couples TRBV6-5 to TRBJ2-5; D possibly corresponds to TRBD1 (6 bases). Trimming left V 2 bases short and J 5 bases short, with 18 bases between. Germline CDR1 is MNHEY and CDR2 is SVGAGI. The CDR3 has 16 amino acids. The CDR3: CASSYPNPRGLETQYF. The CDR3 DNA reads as TGTGCCAGCAGTTACCCTAATCCCAGGGGCTTGGAGACCCAGTACTTC.

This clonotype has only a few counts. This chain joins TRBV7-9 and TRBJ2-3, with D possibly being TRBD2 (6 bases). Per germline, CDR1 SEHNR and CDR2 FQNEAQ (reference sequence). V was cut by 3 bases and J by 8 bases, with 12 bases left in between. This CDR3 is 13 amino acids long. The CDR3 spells CASSLEGKGTQYF. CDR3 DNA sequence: TGTGCCAGCAGCTTGGAGGGAAAGGGTACGCAGTATTTT.

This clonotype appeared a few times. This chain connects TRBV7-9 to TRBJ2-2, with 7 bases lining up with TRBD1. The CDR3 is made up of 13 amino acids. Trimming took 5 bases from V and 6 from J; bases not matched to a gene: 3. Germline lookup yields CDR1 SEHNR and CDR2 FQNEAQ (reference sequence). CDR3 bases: TGTGCCAGCAGCGACAGGGCTCCCGGGGAGCTGTTTTTT. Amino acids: CASSDRAPGELFF.

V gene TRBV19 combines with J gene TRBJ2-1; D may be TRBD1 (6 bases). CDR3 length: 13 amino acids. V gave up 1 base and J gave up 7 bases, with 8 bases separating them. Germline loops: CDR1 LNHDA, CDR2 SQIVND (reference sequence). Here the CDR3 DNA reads TGTGCCAGTAGTATAGCGCAGGGGAATGAGCAGTTCTTC. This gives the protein CASSIAQGNEQFF.

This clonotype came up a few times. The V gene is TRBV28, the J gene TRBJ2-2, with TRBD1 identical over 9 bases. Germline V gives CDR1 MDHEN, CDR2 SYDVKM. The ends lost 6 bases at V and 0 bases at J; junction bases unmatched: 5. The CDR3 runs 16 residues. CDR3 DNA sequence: TGTGCCAGCAGAACCAGACAGGGGGCGAACACCGGGGAGCTGTTTTTT. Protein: CASRTRQGANTGELFF.

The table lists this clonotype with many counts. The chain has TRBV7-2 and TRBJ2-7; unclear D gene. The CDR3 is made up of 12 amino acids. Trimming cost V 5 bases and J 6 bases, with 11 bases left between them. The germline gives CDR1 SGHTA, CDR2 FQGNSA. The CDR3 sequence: CASSPQKGEQYV. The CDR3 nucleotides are TGTGCCAGCAGCCCCCAGAAGGGCGAGCAGTACGTC.